This T cell receptor beta chain was recovered during a study of cytomegalovirus exposure and HLA in healthy donors. CDR3 size: 16 residues. With 3 bases clipped from V and 2 bases from J, the junction kept 9 bases outside the gene matches. Germline CDR1 and CDR2: SGHRS and YFSETQ. Amplification used 60 Vbeta primers and 13 Jbeta primers. The repertoire was sequenced with immunoSEQ multiplex PCR; TCRdb's copy has only in-frame clones and lacks some. The data hold 150,000 to 200,000 clones, with just under 80% observed a single time. This clonotype originated in a woman between 45 and 60 years old in good health and CMV-seropositive. The specimen was PBMCs. The chain recombines TRBV5-1 with TRBJ2-3; the match to TRBD2 covers 7 bases. CDR3 sequence reads: CASSSRLADYTDTQYF. CDR3 bases: TGCGCCAGCAGCTCCCGACTAGCAGACTACACAGATACGCAGTATTTT. Full variable domain (missing parts from reference TRBV5-1 and TRBJ2-3): KAGVTQTPRYLIKTRGQQVTLSCSPISGHRSVSWYQQTPGQGLQFLFEYFSETQRNKGNFPGRFSGRQFSNSRSEMNVSTLELGDSALYLCASSSRLADYTDTQYFGPGTRLTVL.